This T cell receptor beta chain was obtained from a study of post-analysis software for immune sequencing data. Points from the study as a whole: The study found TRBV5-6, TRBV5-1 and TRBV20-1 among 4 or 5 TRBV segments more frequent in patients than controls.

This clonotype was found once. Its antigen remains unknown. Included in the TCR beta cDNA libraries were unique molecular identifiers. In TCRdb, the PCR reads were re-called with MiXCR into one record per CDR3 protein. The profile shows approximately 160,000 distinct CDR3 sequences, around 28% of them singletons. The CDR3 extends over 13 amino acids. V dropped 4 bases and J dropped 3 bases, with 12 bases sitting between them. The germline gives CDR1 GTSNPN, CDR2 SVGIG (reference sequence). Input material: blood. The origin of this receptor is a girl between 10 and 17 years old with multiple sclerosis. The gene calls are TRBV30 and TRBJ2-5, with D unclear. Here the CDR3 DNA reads TGTGCCTGGAAACTGAGAAACGAAGAGACCCAGTACTTC. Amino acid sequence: CAWKLRNEETQYF.